These T cell receptor beta chains were read from a single sample in a study of blood T cell repertoires in COVID-19. Only in-frame clones appear in the TCRdb table, and some are missing; sequencing was by immunoSEQ multiplex PCR. There are some 530,000 clones in the sample; 88% occur only once, and just over 8% lies in the top ten. Sample: PBMCs or T cells enriched from blood (not recorded which). The receptor source for this set is a woman aged 55-70 years who had recovered from COVID-19. Both conserved end residues are trimmed from each CDR3. Each record gives: J gene, V gene, CDR3 protein.

>TRBJ2-7|TRBV6-5
ASKDRAHEQY
>TRBJ2-7|TRBV6-1
ASSGRQGPQVFGEQY
>TRBJ2-2|TRBV5-6
ASSLVIGTANTGELF
>TRBJ1-5|TRBV24-1
ATSDSGGRKPQH
>TRBJ2-7|TRBV5-8
ASRLGPSEQY
>TRBJ2-7|TRBV27
ASSLTGTGHLYEQY
>TRBJ1-5|TRBV13
ASTSGQGNQPQH
>TRBJ1-2|TRBV30
AWISHGGVHYGYT
>TRBJ2-1|TRBV28
ASSLGQGRFEQF
>TRBJ2-3|TRBV7-9
ASSLTTRTTDTQY
>TRBJ1-3|TRBV19
ASSDRGLTSGNTIY
>TRBJ1-2|TRBV5-1
ASTLYGGEDFYGYT
>TRBJ1-5|TRBV6-5
ASRNPAGGNQPQH
>TRBJ2-1|TRBV5-1
ASRGADNEQF
>TRBJ2-1|TRBV19
ASSLAGGAYNEQF
>TRBJ2-1|TRBV2
ASSDLGSSYNEQF
>TRBJ1-4|TRBV4-2
ASSQEAGQGGKLF
>TRBJ2-2|TRBV5-1
ASSLEFSTGELF
>TRBJ1-2|TRBV14
ASSQGFFRNYGYT
>TRBJ1-2|TRBV11-2
ASSLAGTANYGYT
>TRBJ1-4|TRBV7-9
ASSPNSINEKLF
>TRBJ1-2|TRBV2
ASGLTTNYGYT
>TRBJ1-4|TRBV10-1
ASSRDSNEKLF
>TRBJ2-1|TRBV24-1
ATSDGIAGVYNEQF
>TRBJ2-1|TRBV19
ASSIWSQGYNEQF
>TRBJ2-5|TRBV5-6
ASSLTGSGETQY
>TRBJ2-5|TRBV4-2
ASSQAGTTKETQY
>TRBJ1-5|TRBV11-2
ASSSAGIPNQPQH
>TRBJ2-1|TRBV10-1
ASSVSGGANEQF
>TRBJ1-5|TRBV6-5
ASSYRGGQPQH
>TRBJ1-1|TRBV7-2
ASSFARTAGGTEAF
>TRBJ1-5|TRBV5-5
ASSLDSSNQPQH
>TRBJ2-1|TRBV27
ASSPKASYNEQF
>TRBJ1-2|TRBV2
ASSESGQGNYGYT
>TRBJ2-3|TRBV24-1
ATSDLGGTGNTDTQY
>TRBJ1-2|TRBV10-3
AISGGGIAGADYGYT
>TRBJ2-5|TRBV7-8
ASRPPRRIETQY
>TRBJ1-1|TRBV6-5
ASTPGQGLNTEAF
>TRBJ2-2|TRBV5-5
ASSVDRNTGELF
>TRBJ1-1|TRBV11-2
ASSFAGGGLGTEAF
>TRBJ1-1|TRBV2
ASSARGGDTEAF
>TRBJ2-5|TRBV11-2
AGTGAGEETQY